This entry is about one T cell receptor beta chain. This entry is derived from a study of regulatory T cells. The PCR used 52 TRBV and 13 TRBJ primers. Sequenced by immunoSEQ multiplex PCR; TCRdb stores in-frame clones only, minus some. Of some 20,000 clones listed, approximately 93% are singletons. Germline CDR1 and CDR2: MDHEN and SYDVKM. This CDR3 is 16 amino acids long. Trimming left V 2 bases short and J 0 bases short, with 14 bases between. The origin of this receptor is a child aged 2 to 15 with CD3G deficiency. The V call is TRBV28, the J call TRBJ2-7; tentatively, D is TRBD2 (5 bases). The sequencing input was CD8+ T cells sorted from blood. The CDR3 nucleotides read TGTGCCAGCAGTTTAACATCGGCGGGCAGCTCCTACGAGCAGTACTTC. Translating gives CASSLTSAGSSYEQYF.